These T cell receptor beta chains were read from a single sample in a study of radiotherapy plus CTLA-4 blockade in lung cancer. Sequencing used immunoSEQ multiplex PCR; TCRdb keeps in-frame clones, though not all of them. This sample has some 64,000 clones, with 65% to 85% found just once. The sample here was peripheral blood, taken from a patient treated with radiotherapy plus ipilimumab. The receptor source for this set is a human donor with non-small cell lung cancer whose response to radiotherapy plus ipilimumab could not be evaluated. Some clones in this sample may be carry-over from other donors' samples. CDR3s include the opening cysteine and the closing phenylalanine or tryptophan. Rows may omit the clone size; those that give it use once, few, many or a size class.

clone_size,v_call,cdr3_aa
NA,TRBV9,CASSATRDNQPQHF
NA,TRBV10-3,CAISELASGNNEQFF
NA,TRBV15,CATSRQQGNTEAFF
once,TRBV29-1,CSVTLGTGPYEQYF
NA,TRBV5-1,CASSTGTGEIYEQYF
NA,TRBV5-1,CASSPSGTGGSNYGYTF
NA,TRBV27,CASSLNAYQPQHF
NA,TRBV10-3,CAISPGQGASNQPQHF
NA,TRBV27,CASSERIYEQYF
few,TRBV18,CASSPISATGRSREQYF
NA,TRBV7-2,CASSLQGTGNTGELFF
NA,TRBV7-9,CASSLVQAGYTF
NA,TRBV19,CASSTLAGPGETQYF
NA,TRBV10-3,CAIRIGQEANTEAFF
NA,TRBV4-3,CASSQAGTGLRRDGYTF
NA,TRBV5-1,CASSGGTGNTEAFF
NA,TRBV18,CASSPSSGGTDTQYF
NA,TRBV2,CASGRDRGYTF
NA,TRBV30,CAWSPTGTTYEQYF
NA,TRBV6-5,CASSYGGKGGYTF
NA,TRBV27,CASGQGMKGNTIYF
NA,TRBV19,CASSPGTFSYEQYF
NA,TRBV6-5,CASRQINTGELFF
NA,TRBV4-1,CASSQDGGRETQYF
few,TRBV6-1,CASSPSGFGEAFF
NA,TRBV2,CASSLTGAPNEKLFF
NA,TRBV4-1,CASSQEGASGYTF
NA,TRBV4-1,CASSQDPGVGVNVLTF
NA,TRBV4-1,CASSQSAGREQYF
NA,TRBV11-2,CASSPDMNTEAFF
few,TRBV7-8,CASSLGWTGSHTEAFF
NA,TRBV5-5,CASSGGTGGLGDTQYF
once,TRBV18,CASSLTLRDTEAFF
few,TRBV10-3,CAIRTGVWEKLFF
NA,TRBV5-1,CASSDDGYGYTF
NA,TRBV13,CASSPTGGGEKLFF
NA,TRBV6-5,CASSYAAGRRNTIYF
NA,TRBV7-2,CASSTQRQGGQGYTF
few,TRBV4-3,CASSQVYGVSDTEAFF
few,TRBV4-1,CASSQQNRVEKLFF
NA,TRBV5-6,CASSGQGFPNEQYF
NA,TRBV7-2,CASRPPRGEQYF
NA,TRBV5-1,CASSSGTSQETQYF
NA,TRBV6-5,CASSSTGLTYNEQFF
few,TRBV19,CASSPRGGRGTGELFF
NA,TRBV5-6,CASSFSATGFNYGYTF
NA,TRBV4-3,CASSHSTGGADTQYF
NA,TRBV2,CASSEGQYQETQYF
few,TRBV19,CASSIDLFYGINYGYTF
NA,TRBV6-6,CASSYSSGPSTDTQYF
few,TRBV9,CASSVPAGSYQPQHF
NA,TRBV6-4,CASSDSVGAPELFF
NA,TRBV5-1,CASSLRGGPPDTQYF
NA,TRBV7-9,CASSLGGGSKSSTDTQYF
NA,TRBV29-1,CSGREAQETQYF